The sequence of this T cell receptor beta chain was determined in a study of quantifying T cell responses using KT2 cells. Study at large: cDNA was made from DNase-treated RNA using alpha and beta constant primers.

Each cDNA got a UMI-containing oligo ligated at its 3' end. An equimolar mix of RC1.1 and RC1.2 primed the beta chain across TRBC1 and TRBC2. A single record per CDR3 protein comes from TCRdb applying MiXCR to the UMI-ligation and nested PCR reads. In the table there are 40,000 to 50,000 distinct CDR3 sequences, about 18% of which are singletons. Germline values: CDR1 MNHNY, CDR2 SVGAGI (reference sequence). The CDR3 contains 12 residues. Trimming took 8 bases from V and 5 from J, leaving 12 bases between them. The chain combines TRBV6-6 with TRBJ1-1; D call uncertain. Sequenced material: PBMCs spiked with cells of the T cell clone KT2. The sequence was obtained from a human donor. CDR3 sequence (DNA): TGTGCCAGCGGCCCCCAAGGGACTGAAGCTTTCTTT. It is translated as CASGPQGTEAFF.